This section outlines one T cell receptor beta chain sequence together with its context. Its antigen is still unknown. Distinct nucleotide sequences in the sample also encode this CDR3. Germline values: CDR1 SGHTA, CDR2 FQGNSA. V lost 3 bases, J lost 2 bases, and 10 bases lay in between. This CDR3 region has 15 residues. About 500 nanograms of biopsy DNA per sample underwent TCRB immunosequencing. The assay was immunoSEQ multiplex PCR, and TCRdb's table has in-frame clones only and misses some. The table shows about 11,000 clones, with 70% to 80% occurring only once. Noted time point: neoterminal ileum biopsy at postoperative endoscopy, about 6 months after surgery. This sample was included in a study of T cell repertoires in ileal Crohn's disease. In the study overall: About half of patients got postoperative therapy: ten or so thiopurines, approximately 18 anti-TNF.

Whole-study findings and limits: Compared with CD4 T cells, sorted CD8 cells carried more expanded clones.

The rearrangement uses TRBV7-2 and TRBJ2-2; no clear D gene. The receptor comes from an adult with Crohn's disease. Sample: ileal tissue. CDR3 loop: CASSLVQINTGELFF. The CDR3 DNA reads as TGTGCCAGCAGCTTGGTACAGATAAACACCGGGGAGCTGTTTTTT.